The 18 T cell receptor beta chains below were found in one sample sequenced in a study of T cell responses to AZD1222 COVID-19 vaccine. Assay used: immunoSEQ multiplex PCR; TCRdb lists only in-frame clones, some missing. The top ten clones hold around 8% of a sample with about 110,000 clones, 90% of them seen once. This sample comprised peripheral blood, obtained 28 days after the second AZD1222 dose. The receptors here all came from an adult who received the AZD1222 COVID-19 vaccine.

Here the CDR3 reads CASSYQQLYSPLHF. Written as DNA, the CDR3 is TGTGCCAGCAGCTATCAACAATTATATTCACCCCTCCACTTT. The chain couples TRBV6-5 to TRBJ1-6; D remains ambiguous. Per the germline V gene, CDR1 is MNHEY and CDR2 is SVGAGI. V lost 6 bases and J lost 8, with 14 bases in between. This CDR3 region has 14 residues.

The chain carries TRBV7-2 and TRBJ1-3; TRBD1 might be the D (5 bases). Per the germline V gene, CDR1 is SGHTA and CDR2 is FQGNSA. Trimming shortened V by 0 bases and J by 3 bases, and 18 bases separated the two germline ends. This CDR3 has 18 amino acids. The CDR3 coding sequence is TGTGCCAGCAGCTTAGCCCTTCTTCAGGGAGTAGGTGGAAACACCATATATTTT. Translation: CASSLALLQGVGGNTIYF.

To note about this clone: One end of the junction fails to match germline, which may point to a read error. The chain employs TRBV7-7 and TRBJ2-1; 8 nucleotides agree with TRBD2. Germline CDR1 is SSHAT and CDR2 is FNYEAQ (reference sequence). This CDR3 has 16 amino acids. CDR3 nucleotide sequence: TGTGCTAGCAGCGCCCGGGAGCGGGGGCCGGGGGAGGAGCAGTTCTTC. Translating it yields CASSARERGPGEEQFF.

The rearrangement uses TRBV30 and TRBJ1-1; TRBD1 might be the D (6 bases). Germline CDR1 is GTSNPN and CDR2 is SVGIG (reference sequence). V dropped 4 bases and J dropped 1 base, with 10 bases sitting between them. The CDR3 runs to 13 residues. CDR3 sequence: CAWIQGQNTEAFF. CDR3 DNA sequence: TGTGCCTGGATACAGGGACAGAACACTGAAGCTTTCTTT.

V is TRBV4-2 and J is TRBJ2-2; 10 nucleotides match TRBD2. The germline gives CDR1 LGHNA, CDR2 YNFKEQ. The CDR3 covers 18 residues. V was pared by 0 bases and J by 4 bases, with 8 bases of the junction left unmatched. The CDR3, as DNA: TGTGCCAGCAGCCAAGATTCCAGCGGGGGGGCCGGCACCGGGGAGCTGTTTTTT. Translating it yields CASSQDSSGGAGTGELFF.

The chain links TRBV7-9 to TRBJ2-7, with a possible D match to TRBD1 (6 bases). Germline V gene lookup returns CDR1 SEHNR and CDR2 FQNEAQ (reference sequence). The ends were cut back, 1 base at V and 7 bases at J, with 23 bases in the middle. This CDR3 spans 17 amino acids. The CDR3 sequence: CASSLGNLGGTFGEQYF. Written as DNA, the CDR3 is TGTGCCAGCAGCTTAGGGAATCTAGGGGGAACTTTCGGAGAGCAGTACTTC.

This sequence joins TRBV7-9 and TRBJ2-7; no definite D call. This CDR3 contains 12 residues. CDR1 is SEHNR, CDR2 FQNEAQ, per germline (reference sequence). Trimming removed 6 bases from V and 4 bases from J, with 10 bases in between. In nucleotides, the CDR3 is TGTGCCAGCAGAAATACAGAATACGAGCAGTACTTC. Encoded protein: CASRNTEYEQYF.

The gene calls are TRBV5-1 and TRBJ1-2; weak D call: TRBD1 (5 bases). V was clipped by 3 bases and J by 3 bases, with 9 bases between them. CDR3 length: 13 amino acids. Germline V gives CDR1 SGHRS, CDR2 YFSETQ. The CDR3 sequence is CASSWSRDYGYTF. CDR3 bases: TGCGCCAGCAGCTGGTCCAGGGACTATGGCTACACCTTC.

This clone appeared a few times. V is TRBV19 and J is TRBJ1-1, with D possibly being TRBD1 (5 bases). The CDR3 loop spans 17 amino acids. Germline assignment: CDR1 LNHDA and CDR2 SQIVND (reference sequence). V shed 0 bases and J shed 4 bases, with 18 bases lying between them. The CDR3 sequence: CASSIDAVPGLGTEAFF. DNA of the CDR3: TGTGCCAGTAGTATAGATGCCGTCCCGGGGCTGGGCACTGAAGCTTTCTTT.

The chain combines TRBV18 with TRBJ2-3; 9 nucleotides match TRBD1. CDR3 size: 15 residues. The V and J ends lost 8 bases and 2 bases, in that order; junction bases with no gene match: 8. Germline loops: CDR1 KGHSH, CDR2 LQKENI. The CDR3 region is CASTSGTGNTDTQYF. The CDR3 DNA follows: TGTGCCAGCACATCCGGGACAGGGAACACAGATACGCAGTATTTT.

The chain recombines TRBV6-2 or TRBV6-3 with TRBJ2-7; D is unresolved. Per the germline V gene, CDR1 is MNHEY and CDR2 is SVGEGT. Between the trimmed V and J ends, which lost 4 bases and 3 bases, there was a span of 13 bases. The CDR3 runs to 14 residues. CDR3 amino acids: CASSFGQSFYEQYF. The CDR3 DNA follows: TGTGCCAGCAGTTTCGGTCAAAGCTTCTACGAGCAGTACTTC.

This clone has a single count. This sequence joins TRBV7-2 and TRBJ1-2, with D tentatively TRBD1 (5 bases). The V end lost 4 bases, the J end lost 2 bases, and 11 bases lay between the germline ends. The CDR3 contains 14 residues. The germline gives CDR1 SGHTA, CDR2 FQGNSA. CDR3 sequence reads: CASSSGPSNYGYTF. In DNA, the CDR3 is TGTGCCAGCAGCTCGGGGCCCTCGAACTATGGCTACACCTTC.

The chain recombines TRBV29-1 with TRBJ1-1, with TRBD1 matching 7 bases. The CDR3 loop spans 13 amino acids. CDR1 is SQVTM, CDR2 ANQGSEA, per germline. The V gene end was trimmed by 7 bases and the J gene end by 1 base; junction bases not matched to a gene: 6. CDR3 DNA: TGCAGCGCTAAGCAGGGGGGGAACACTGAAGCTTTCTTT. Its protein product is CSAKQGGNTEAFF.

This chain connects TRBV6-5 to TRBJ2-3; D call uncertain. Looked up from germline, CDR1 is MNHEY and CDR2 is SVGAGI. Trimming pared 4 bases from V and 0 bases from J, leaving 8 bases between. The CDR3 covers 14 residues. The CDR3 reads CASSLALSTDTQYF. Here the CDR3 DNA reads TGTGCCAGCAGTTTGGCCTTAAGCACAGATACGCAGTATTTT.

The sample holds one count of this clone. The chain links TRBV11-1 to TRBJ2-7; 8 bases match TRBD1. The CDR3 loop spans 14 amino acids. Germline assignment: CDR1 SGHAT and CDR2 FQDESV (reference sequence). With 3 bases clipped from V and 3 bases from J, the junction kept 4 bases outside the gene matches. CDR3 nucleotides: TGTGCCAGCAGCTTGGAACAGGGGGGCTACGAGCAGTACTTC. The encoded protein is CASSLEQGGYEQYF.

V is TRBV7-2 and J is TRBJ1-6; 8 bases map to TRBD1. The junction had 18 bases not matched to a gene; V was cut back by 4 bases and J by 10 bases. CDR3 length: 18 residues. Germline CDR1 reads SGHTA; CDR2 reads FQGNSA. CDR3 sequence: CASSSSGQGAPLRSPLHF. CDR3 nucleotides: TGTGCCAGCAGCTCCTCCGGACAGGGAGCACCCCTTAGGTCACCCCTCCACTTT.

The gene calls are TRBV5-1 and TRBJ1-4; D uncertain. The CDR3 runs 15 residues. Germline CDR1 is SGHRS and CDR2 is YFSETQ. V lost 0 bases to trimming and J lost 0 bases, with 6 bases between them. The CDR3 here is CASSLVPATNEKLFF. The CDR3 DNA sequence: TGCGCCAGCAGCTTGGTACCTGCAACTAATGAAAAACTGTTTTTT.

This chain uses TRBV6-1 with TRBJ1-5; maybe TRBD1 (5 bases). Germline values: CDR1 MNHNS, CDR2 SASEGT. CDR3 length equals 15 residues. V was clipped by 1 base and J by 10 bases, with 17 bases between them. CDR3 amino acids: CASSEDGSGYLPQHF. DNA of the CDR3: TGTGCCAGCAGTGAAGATGGGTCAGGGTATCTACCCCAGCATTTT.